The 29 T cell receptor beta chains reported below all come from one sample, sequenced in a study of T cell repertoires in cytomegalovirus infection. One entry per CDR3 protein, called by TCRdb with MiXCR from the reads. The data show around 260,000 distinct CDR3 sequences, about 23% seen once. The specimen sequenced was PBMCs. The receptors were sampled from a human donor in good health (CMV status not recorded). Some clones in this sample may be carry-over from other donors' samples.

This chain joins TRBV24-1 and TRBJ2-2; D gene unclear. CDR1 KGHDR and CDR2 SFDVKD come from the germline V gene. V was cut by 3 bases and J by 4 bases, with 14 bases left in between. This CDR3 is 16 amino acids long. The CDR3 bases are TGTGCCACCAGTGATCCCGACGGTGGCCGCACCGGGGAGCTGTTTTTT. This sequence encodes CATSDPDGGRTGELFF.

The chain combines TRBV5-1 with TRBJ2-5; 11 nucleotides match TRBD2. CDR1 is SGHRS and CDR2 is YFSETQ in the germline V gene. CDR3 length equals 14 residues. V lost 4 bases to trimming and J lost 5 bases; unmatched junction nucleotides: 4. Here the CDR3 DNA reads TGCGCCAGCAGCATTAGCGGGAGGGGTGAGACCCAGTACTTC. Its protein is CASSISGRGETQYF.

The rearrangement uses TRBV14 and TRBJ1-6, with TRBD1 matching over 7 bases. Trimming took 3 bases from V and 9 from J; bases not matched to a gene: 8. The CDR3 has 15 amino acids. Germline values: CDR1 SGHDN, CDR2 FVKESK. The CDR3 DNA reads TGTGCCAGCAGCCAGAGGACAGGCGCAACTTCACCCCTCCACTTT. The encoded protein is CASSQRTGATSPLHF. Based on the CDR3 plus reference TRBV14 and TRBJ1-6, the full variable domain is EAGVTQFPSHSVIEKGQTVTLRCDPISGHDNLYWYRRVMGKEIKFLLHFVKESKQDESGMPNNRFLAERTGGTYSTLKVQPAELEDSGVYFCASSQRTGATSPLHFGNGTRLTVT.

To note about this clonotype: A much larger clonotype is one base distant, so this may be a read error. The chain joins TRBV7-2 to TRBJ2-3, with D possibly matching TRBD2 (6 bases). Per germline, CDR1 SGHTA and CDR2 FQGNSA. V lost 5 bases to trimming and J lost 4 bases, with 13 bases between them. The CDR3 contains 14 residues. The CDR3 DNA reads as TGTGCCAGCAGCCTCATTAGCGGTGCAGATACGCAGTATTTT. Its protein is CASSLISGADTQYF.

This chain joins TRBV19 and TRBJ1-5; D may be TRBD1 (5 bases). The CDR3 is 17 residues long. Deletions cut 3 bases from V and 2 bases from J, with 17 bases between. The germline gives CDR1 LNHDA, CDR2 SQIVND (reference sequence). The CDR3 loop is CASSIRFGGDRNQPQHF. The CDR3 DNA reads as TGTGCCAGTAGTATCAGGTTTGGAGGGGATCGCAATCAGCCCCAGCATTTT.

The genes are TRBV20-1 and TRBJ2-7; TRBD2 might be the D (5 bases). CDR1 DFQATT and CDR2 SNEGSKA come from the germline V gene (reference sequence). The CDR3 is 15 amino acids. Trimming pared 0 bases from V and 0 bases from J, leaving 12 bases between. CDR3 protein: CSARDRLRGSYEQYF. The CDR3 DNA reads TGCAGTGCTAGAGATCGACTCCGGGGCTCCTACGAGCAGTACTTC.

This clonotype was seen more than once but under ten times. The chain is built from TRBV5-1 and TRBJ1-5; D uncertain. This CDR3 has 13 amino acids. Trimming left V 2 bases short and J 3 bases short, with 6 bases between. CDR1 and CDR2 (germline): SGHRS, YFSETQ. For the CDR3, the DNA is TGCGCCAGCAGCTTTGCCCCCAATCAGCCCCAGCATTTT. This sequence encodes CASSFAPNQPQHF.

This chain links TRBV29-1 with TRBJ1-1; a possible D gene is TRBD1 (5 bases). This CDR3 region has 12 residues. Germline V gene data show CDR1 as SQVTM and CDR2 as ANQGSEA. V lost 6 bases and J lost 5, with 13 bases in between. Written as DNA, the CDR3 is TGCAGCGTCGTACCGGGACGGACTGAAGCTTTCTTT. Translated, it gives CSVVPGRTEAFF. Combining the CDR3 with reference TRBV29-1 and TRBJ1-1 gives the whole variable domain SAVISQKPSRDICQRGTSLTIQCQVDSQVTMMFWYRQQPGQSLTLIATANQGSEATYESGFVIDKFPISRPNLTFSTLTVSNMSPEDSSIYLCSVVPGRTEAFFGQGTRLTVV.

This clonotype has more than one count but fewer than ten. The V call is TRBV20-1, the J call TRBJ2-7; TRBD1 agrees at 9 bases. This CDR3 is 15 amino acids long. From germline, CDR1 is DFQATT and CDR2 SNEGSKA (reference sequence). With 2 bases clipped from V and 5 bases from J, the junction kept 10 bases outside the gene matches. The CDR3 sequence is CSARPLQGAYDEQYF. The DNA for the CDR3 is TGCAGTGCTAGACCCCTACAGGGGGCATACGACGAGCAGTACTTC.

There are many counts of this clonotype. The chain uses TRBV7-2 and TRBJ2-7; 11 bases align to TRBD2. After removal of 4 bases from V and 4 bases from J, the junction contained 6 bases not matched to a gene. Germline assignment: CDR1 SGHTA and CDR2 FQGNSA. The CDR3 is made up of 15 amino acids. The CDR3 DNA reads as TGTGCCAGCAGCTCGCCGACTAGCGGGGTATACGAGCAGTACTTC. Protein sequence: CASSSPTSGVYEQYF.

This clonotype was counted between two and nine times. This rearrangement joins TRBV29-1 to TRBJ2-5; the D is unclear. Germline values: CDR1 SQVTM, CDR2 ANQGSEA. This CDR3 spans 11 amino acids. Trimming left V 8 bases short and J 1 base short, with 8 bases between. Here the CDR3 DNA reads TGCAGCCTAACACTCCAAGAGACCCAGTACTTC. This translates into CSLTLQETQYF.

The CDR3 nucleotides are TGCGCCAGCAGCCAGACGGGGAACGAGCAGTACTTC. Translating gives CASSQTGNEQYF. The chain couples TRBV4-1 to TRBJ2-7, with D perhaps TRBD2 (5 bases). Germline CDR1 and CDR2: MGHRA and YSYEKL. This CDR3 spans 12 amino acids. V lost 3 bases and J lost 5, with 8 bases in between.

The V and J genes are TRBV6-1 and TRBJ2-5; maybe TRBD2 (7 bases). Trimming shortened V by 5 bases and J by 1 base, and 14 bases separated the two germline ends. The CDR3 contains 15 residues. CDR1 MNHNS and CDR2 SASEGT come from the germline V gene. The CDR3 loop is CASSYGGRRQETQYF. In DNA form, the CDR3 reads TGTGCCAGCAGTTACGGGGGGCGGCGCCAAGAGACCCAGTACTTC.

This clonotype has more than one count but fewer than ten. V is TRBV24-1 and J is TRBJ2-6; weak D call: TRBD2 (5 bases). Germline V gene sequence: CDR1 KGHDR, CDR2 SFDVKD. Trimming shortened V by 3 bases and J by 1 base, and 6 bases separated the two germline ends. The CDR3 covers 15 residues. The CDR3 DNA reads as TGTGCCACCAGTGATCGGACTTCTGGGGCCAACGTCCTGACTTTC. Amino acid sequence: CATSDRTSGANVLTF.

There are many counts of this clonotype. This sequence joins TRBV7-2 and TRBJ2-6; 8 nucleotides match TRBD1. Looked up from germline, CDR1 is SGHTA and CDR2 is FQGNSA. The junction had 9 bases not matched to a gene; V was cut back by 5 bases and J by 3 bases. CDR3 size: 17 residues. The CDR3 bases are TGTGCCAGCAGCAAAGGACAGGGTTTTTATGGGGCCAACGTCCTGACTTTC. This sequence encodes CASSKGQGFYGANVLTF.

This clonotype was counted between two and nine times. The chain recombines TRBV7-2 with TRBJ2-7; TRBD2 aligns across 8 bases. Trimming took 8 bases from V and 9 from J; bases not matched to a gene: 9. The germline CDR1 and CDR2 sequences are SGHTA and FQGNSA. There are 12 residues in the CDR3. CDR3 loop: CASHTQTSAQYF. Written as DNA, the CDR3 is TGTGCCAGCCACACCCAGACTAGCGCGCAGTACTTC. Full variable domain (outside the CDR3, taken from reference TRBV7-2 and TRBJ2-7): GAGVSQSPSNKVTEKGKDVELRCDPISGHTALYWYRQSLGQGLEFLIYFQGNSAPDKSGLPSDRFSAERTGGSVSTLTIQRTQQEDSAVYLCASHTQTSAQYFGPGTRLTVT.

The chain carries TRBV29-1 and TRBJ2-7; D unclear. This CDR3 has 14 amino acids. Germline V lookup: CDR1 SQVTM, CDR2 ANQGSEA. V gave up 1 base and J gave up 2 bases, with 12 bases separating them. The CDR3 loop reads CSVEGGYGAYEQYF. CDR3 bases: TGCAGCGTTGAAGGAGGCTATGGGGCCTACGAGCAGTACTTC.

The chain uses TRBV7-2 and TRBJ1-2; tentatively, D is TRBD1 (5 bases). CDR1 and CDR2 (germline): SGHTA, FQGNSA. The CDR3 is made up of 14 amino acids. V was shortened by 0 bases and J by 5 bases, with 10 bases between the two germline ends. The CDR3, as DNA: TGTGCCAGCAGCTTAGCCGGGACGGATTATGGCTACACCTTC. It specifies CASSLAGTDYGYTF.

The rearrangement links TRBV28 to TRBJ1-6; D is unclear. Trimming removed 5 bases at V and 0 bases at J, with 2 bases between. CDR1 and CDR2 (germline): MDHEN, SYDVKM. The CDR3 runs 13 residues. Here the CDR3 reads CASSRSYNSPLHF. Here the CDR3 DNA reads TGTGCCAGCAGTCGCTCCTATAATTCACCCCTCCACTTT. Drawing the rest from reference TRBV28 and TRBJ1-6, the complete variable domain is DVKVTQSSRYLVKRTGEKVFLECVQDMDHENMFWYRQDPGLGLRLIYFSYDVKMKEKGDIPEGYSVSREKKERFSLILESASTNQTSMYLCASSRSYNSPLHFGNGTRLTVT.

CDR3 bases: TGTGCCAGCACTAGTGGTAGACAGTACAATGAGCAGTTCTTC. Encoded protein: CASTSGRQYNEQFF. V is TRBV2 and J is TRBJ2-1; maybe TRBD1 (5 bases). CDR1 SNHLY and CDR2 FYNNEI come from the germline V gene. This CDR3 is built from 14 residues. V was cut by 7 bases and J by 4 bases, with 14 bases left in between.

The table lists this clonotype with a few counts. The genes are TRBV5-4 and TRBJ2-1; possibly TRBD1 or TRBD2 for D (6 bases each). CDR1 is SGHNT, CDR2 YYREEE, per germline (reference sequence). The CDR3 length is 14 residues. V lost 5 bases and J 7 bases, leaving 16 bases between the germline ends. The CDR3 nucleotides are TGTGCCAGCAGTCCGGATCCGGGGGCAAATGAGCAGTTCTTC. Translating gives CASSPDPGANEQFF.

This clonotype came up a few times. This chain links TRBV20-1 with TRBJ2-6; D not resolved. The CDR3 extends over 14 amino acids. Germline V gives CDR1 DFQATT, CDR2 SNEGSKA (reference sequence). Trimming stripped 1 base from V and 2 bases from J, with 6 bases between. The CDR3 loop reads CSARVHAGANVLTF. CDR3 in DNA: TGCAGTGCTAGAGTACACGCTGGGGCCAACGTCCTGACTTTC.

The J gene is TRBJ1-3, the V gene TRBV4-3; D gene unclear. V shed 1 base and J shed 2 bases, with 9 bases lying between them. Per germline, CDR1 LGHNA and CDR2 YSLEER. The CDR3 loop spans 15 amino acids. CDR3 bases: TGCGCCAGCAGCCAAGCTAACGGCCCTGGAAACACCATATATTTT. This sequence encodes CASSQANGPGNTIYF.

This clonotype has ten or more counts. This chain's CDR3 is CASSFMRSYTF. The DNA of the CDR3 is TGTGCCAGCAGCTTTATGCGGAGCTACACCTTC. The chain carries TRBV7-2 and TRBJ1-2; D gene uncertain. Germline V gives CDR1 SGHTA, CDR2 FQGNSA. CDR3 size: 11 residues. Deletions cut 3 bases from V and 9 bases from J, with 8 bases between. Variable domain in full (rest from reference TRBV7-2 and TRBJ1-2): GAGVSQSPSNKVTEKGKDVELRCDPISGHTALYWYRQSLGQGLEFLIYFQGNSAPDKSGLPSDRFSAERTGGSVSTLTIQRTQQEDSAVYLCASSFMRSYTFGSGTRLTVV.

The chain employs TRBV10-3 and TRBJ1-2, with D perhaps TRBD1 (5 bases). Germline lookup yields CDR1 ENHRY and CDR2 SYGVKD. Trimming left V 10 bases short and J 3 bases short, with 9 bases between. CDR3 size: 11 residues. DNA of the CDR3: TGTGCCAGCGGGACGGACTATGGCTACACCTTC. Protein: CASGTDYGYTF.

The chain links TRBV28 to TRBJ2-6; 10 bases are shared with TRBD1. J lost 4 bases, V lost 10 bases, and 10 bases had no gene match. CDR3 length equals 16 residues. The V gene's germline CDR1 is MDHEN and CDR2 SYDVKM. For the CDR3, the DNA is TGTGCCACACCCGGGACAGGGGTTATGGGGGCCAACGTCCTGACTTTC. It codes for CATPGTGVMGANVLTF. The whole variable domain, remainder taken from reference TRBV28 and TRBJ2-6, is DVKVTQSSRYLVKRTGEKVFLECVQDMDHENMFWYRQDPGLGLRLIYFSYDVKMKEKGDIPEGYSVSREKKERFSLILESASTNQTSMYLCATPGTGVMGANVLTFGAGSRLTVL.

The rearrangement joins TRBV28 to TRBJ2-2; 9 bases fit TRBD1. Trimming took 3 bases from V and 5 from J; bases not matched to a gene: 13. In germline, CDR1 is MDHEN, CDR2 SYDVKM. The CDR3 length is 18 residues. In DNA, the CDR3 is TGTGCCAGCAGTTTGACGCGAGGGGGGACAGGGCTAACCGGGGAGCTGTTTTTT. This gives the protein CASSLTRGGTGLTGELFF.

This clonotype was counted ten times or more. The chain couples TRBV19 to TRBJ2-7, with D possibly being TRBD1 (5 bases). This CDR3 is 12 amino acids long. Germline CDR1 and CDR2: LNHDA and SQIVND (reference sequence). The V and J ends lost 5 bases and 7 bases respectively, with 12 bases between them. CDR3 DNA: TGTGCCAGTAGTCCACTTCCAGGGGAGCAGTACTTC. It yields the protein CASSPLPGEQYF.

This chain connects TRBV5-1 to TRBJ2-7, with TRBD2 identical over 10 bases. Germline V gene sequence: CDR1 SGHRS, CDR2 YFSETQ. The ends lost 2 bases at V and 2 bases at J; junction bases unmatched: 1. This CDR3 is 14 amino acids long. CDR3 DNA sequence: TGCGCCAGCAGCTTCGGGACTAGCGCCTACGAGCAGTACTTC. As protein: CASSFGTSAYEQYF.